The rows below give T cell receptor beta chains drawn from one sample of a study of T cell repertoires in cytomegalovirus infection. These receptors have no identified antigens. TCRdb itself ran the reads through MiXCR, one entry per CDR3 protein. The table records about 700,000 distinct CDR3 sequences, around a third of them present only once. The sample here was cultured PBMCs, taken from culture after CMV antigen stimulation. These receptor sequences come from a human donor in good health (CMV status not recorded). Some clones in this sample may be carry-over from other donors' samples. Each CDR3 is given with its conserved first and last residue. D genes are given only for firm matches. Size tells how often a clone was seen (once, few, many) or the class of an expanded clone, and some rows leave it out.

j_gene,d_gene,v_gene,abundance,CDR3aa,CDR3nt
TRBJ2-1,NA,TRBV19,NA,CASRAGPNEQFF,TGTGCCAGTAGGGCGGGTCCCAATGAGCAGTTCTTC
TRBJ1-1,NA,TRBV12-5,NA,CASGLVLEGRLNTEAFF,TGTGCTAGTGGTTTGGTTCTAGAGGGGCGATTGAACACTGAAGCTTTCTTT
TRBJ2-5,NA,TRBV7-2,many,CASSPGRRYYRRQETQYF,TGTGCCAGCAGCCCCGGACGCCGGTACTACCGAAGGCAAGAGACCCAGTACTTC
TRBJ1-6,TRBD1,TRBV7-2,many,CASSKTGTDSPLHF,TGTGCCAGCAGCAAGACCGGGACAGATTCACCCCTCCACTTT
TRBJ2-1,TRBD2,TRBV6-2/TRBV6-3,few,CASRSLAGFRSSYNEQFF,TGTGCCAGCAGGTCACTAGCGGGCTTTCGGAGCTCCTACAATGAGCAGTTCTTC
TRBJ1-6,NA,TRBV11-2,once,CASSLRGHRNSPLHF,TGTGCCAGCAGCTTACGGGGACACAGAAATTCACCCCTCCACTTT
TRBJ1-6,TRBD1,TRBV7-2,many,CASSLHGDRTQNF,TGTGCCAGCAGCTTGCACGGGGACAGGACCCAGAACTTT
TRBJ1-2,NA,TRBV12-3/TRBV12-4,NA,CASSSRNTPNGYTF,TGTGCCAGCAGTTCGAGGAACACACCAAATGGCTACACCTTC
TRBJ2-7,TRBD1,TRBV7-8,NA,CASSLIRDRGMEQYF,TGTGCCAGCAGTCTTATCCGGGACAGGGGAATGGAGCAGTACTTC
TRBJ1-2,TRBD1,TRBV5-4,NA,CASTGTEGGYTF,TGTGCCAGCACCGGGACAGAGGGTGGCTACACCTTC
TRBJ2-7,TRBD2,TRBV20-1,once,CSAPQIAGGHEQYF,TGCAGTGCTCCCCAAATAGCGGGAGGCCACGAGCAGTACTTC
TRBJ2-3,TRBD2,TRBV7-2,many,CASSLAGLAGGLNTDTQYF,TGTGCCAGCAGCTTAGCGGGGCTAGCGGGGGGACTGAACACAGATACGCAGTATTTT
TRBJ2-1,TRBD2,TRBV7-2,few,CASTPLAGGYNEQFF,TGTGCCAGCACCCCCCTAGCGGGAGGATACAATGAGCAGTTCTTC
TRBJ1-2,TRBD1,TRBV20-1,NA,CSANTGGRSGYTF,TGCAGTGCTAACACAGGGGGAAGGTCTGGCTACACCTTC
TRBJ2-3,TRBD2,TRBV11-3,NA,CASSLDGLASTDTQYF,TGTGCCAGCAGCTTAGACGGACTAGCAAGCACAGATACGCAGTATTTT
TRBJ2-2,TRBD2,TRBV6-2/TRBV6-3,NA,CASSYGVAGATGELFF,TGTGCCAGCAGTTACGGGGTAGCGGGAGCCACCGGGGAGCTGTTTTTT
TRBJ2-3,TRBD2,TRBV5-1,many,CASSSFSHWTSGPTDTQYF,TGCGCCAGCAGCTCGTTCAGTCACTGGACTAGCGGACCCACAGATACGCAGTATTTT
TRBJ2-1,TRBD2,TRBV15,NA,CATSTSSGGIYNEQFF,TGTGCCACCAGCACTTCTAGCGGGGGGATCTACAATGAGCAGTTCTTC
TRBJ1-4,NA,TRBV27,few,CASSSTSPGILEKLFF,TGTGCCAGCAGTTCAACTTCGCCGGGGATTTTAGAAAAACTGTTTTTT
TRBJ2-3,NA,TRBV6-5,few,CASRRYRGTDTQYF,TGTGCCAGCAGGCGATATAGGGGCACAGATACGCAGTATTTT
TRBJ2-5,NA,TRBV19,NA,CASSIVDQTRETQYF,TGTGCCAGTAGTATCGTCGACCAGACAAGGGAGACCCAGTACTTC
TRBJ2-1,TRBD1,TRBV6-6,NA,CASIQTGTAYNEQFF,TGTGCCAGCATCCAAACCGGGACAGCCTACAATGAGCAGTTCTTC
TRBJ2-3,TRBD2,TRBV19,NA,CASSLSSGRATDTQYF,TGTGCCAGTAGTCTCTCTAGCGGGAGGGCCACAGATACGCAGTATTTT
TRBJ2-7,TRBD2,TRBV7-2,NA,CASSLNALAGTKEQYF,TGTGCCAGCAGCTTAAATGCGCTAGCGGGGACTAAAGAGCAGTACTTC
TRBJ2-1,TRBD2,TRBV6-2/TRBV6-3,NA,CASSYSGLAGLQFF,TGTGCCAGCAGTTACTCGGGGCTAGCGGGGTTACAGTTCTTC
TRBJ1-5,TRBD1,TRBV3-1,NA,CASSPKTGPLQPQHF,TGTGCCAGCAGCCCCAAGACAGGGCCCCTTCAGCCCCAGCATTTT
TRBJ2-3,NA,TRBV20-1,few,CSASLDTQYF,TGCAGTGCTAGCCTGGATACGCAGTATTTT
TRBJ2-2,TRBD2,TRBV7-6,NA,CASSLGSGRYFAGELFF,TGTGCCAGCAGCTTAGGAAGCGGGAGATATTTTGCCGGGGAGCTGTTTTTT
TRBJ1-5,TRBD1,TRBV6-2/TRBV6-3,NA,CASSSNRGQGCCNQPQHF,TGTGCCAGCAGTTCCAACCGCGGACAGGGATGTTGCAATCAGCCCCAGCATTTT
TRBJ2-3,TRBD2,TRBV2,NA,CASNPGGRTDTQYF,TGTGCCAGCAACCCGGGGGGGCGGACAGATACGCAGTATTTT
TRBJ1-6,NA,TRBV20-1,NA,CSARDLESNSPLHF,TGCAGTGCTAGAGATTTGGAGTCGAATTCACCCCTCCACTTT
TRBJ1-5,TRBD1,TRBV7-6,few,CATNSGTENQPQHF,TGTGCCACGAATTCCGGGACAGAAAACCAGCCCCAGCATTTT
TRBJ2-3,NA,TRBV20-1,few,CSATRGSGLPDTQYF,TGCAGTGCTACCCGGGGTAGCGGTCTCCCAGATACGCAGTATTTT
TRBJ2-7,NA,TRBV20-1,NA,CSATGVIKGYF,TGCAGTGCGACCGGGGTCATAAAAGGGTACTTC
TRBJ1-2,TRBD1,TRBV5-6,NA,CASSFTGGFGYTF,TGTGCCAGCAGCTTCACAGGGGGATTTGGCTACACCTTC
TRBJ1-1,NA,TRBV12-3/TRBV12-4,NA,CASSQKGGTEAFF,TGTGCCAGCAGTCAAAAGGGGGGCACTGAAGCTTTCTTT
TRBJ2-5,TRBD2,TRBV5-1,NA,CASSIVGLDGTQYF,TGCGCCAGCAGCATAGTGGGACTAGATGGGACCCAGTACTTC
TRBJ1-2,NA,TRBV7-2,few,CASSQQRDLGYTF,TGTGCCAGCAGTCAACAGCGGGACTTGGGCTACACCTTC
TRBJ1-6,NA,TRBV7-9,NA,CASSPDSQDSPLHF,TGTGCCAGCAGCCCGGACAGTCAGGATTCACCCCTCCACTTT
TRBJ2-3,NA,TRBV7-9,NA,CASSPQLRLSTDTQYF,TGTGCCAGCAGCCCACAGCTTCGGCTAAGCACAGATACGCAGTATTTT
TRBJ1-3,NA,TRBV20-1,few,CSAIQGAGAGNTIYF,TGCAGTGCCATCCAGGGAGCCGGGGCAGGAAACACCATATATTTT
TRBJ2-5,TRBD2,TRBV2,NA,CASSDGDYGETQYF,TGTGCCAGCAGTGATGGGGACTATGGAGAGACCCAGTACTTC
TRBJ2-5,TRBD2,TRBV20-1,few,CSARAPWGSGRQETQYF,TGCAGTGCTAGAGCCCCGTGGGGTAGCGGGAGACAGGAGACCCAGTACTTC
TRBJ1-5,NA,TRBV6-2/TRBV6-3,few,CASGIRDEDQPQHF,TGTGCCAGCGGGATCCGGGACGAGGATCAGCCCCAGCATTTT
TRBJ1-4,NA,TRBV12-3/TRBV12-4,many,CASSLDYGLVSGQNEKLFF,TGTGCCAGCAGTTTAGATTACGGCTTGGTTAGCGGTCAAAATGAAAAACTGTTTTTT
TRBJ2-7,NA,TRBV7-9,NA,CASSQEAPYYEQYF,TGTGCCAGCAGCCAAGAGGCCCCCTACTACGAGCAGTACTTC
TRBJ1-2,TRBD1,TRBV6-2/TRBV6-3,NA,CANLPTGQRGYTF,TGTGCCAACCTACCGACAGGGCAACGAGGCTACACCTTC
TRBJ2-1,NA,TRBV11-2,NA,CASSLVPGNWGQFF,TGTGCCAGCAGCTTAGTTCCAGGGAACTGGGGGCAGTTCTTC
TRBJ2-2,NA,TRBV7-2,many,CASSLAGLAGTGELFF,TGTGCCAGCAGCTTAGCTGGTCTAGCAGGCACCGGGGAGCTGTTTTTT
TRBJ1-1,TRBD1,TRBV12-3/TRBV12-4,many,CASTETGMNTEAFF,TGTGCCAGCACCGAGACAGGGATGAACACTGAAGCTTTCTTT
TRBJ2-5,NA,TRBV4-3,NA,CASSQVPWGRLETQYF,TGCGCCAGCAGCCAAGTACCTTGGGGGCGCCTAGAGACCCAGTACTTC
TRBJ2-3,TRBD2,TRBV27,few,CASSPTGTSSTDTQYF,TGTGCCAGCAGTCCAACCGGGACTAGCAGTACAGATACGCAGTATTTT
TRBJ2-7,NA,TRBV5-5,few,CASSRAGSFDEQYF,TGTGCCAGCAGCCGGGCAGGGTCATTCGACGAGCAGTACTTC
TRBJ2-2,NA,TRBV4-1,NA,CASSHFRRGGELFF,TGCGCCAGCAGCCATTTCAGGCGGGGCGGGGAGCTGTTTTTT
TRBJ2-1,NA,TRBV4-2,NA,CASSQVGGGRNEQFF,TGTGCCAGCAGCCAAGTAGGGGGGGGGCGAAATGAGCAGTTCTTC
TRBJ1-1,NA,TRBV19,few,CASSMLARGASEAFF,TGTGCCAGTAGTATGTTAGCCAGGGGAGCCAGTGAAGCTTTCTTT